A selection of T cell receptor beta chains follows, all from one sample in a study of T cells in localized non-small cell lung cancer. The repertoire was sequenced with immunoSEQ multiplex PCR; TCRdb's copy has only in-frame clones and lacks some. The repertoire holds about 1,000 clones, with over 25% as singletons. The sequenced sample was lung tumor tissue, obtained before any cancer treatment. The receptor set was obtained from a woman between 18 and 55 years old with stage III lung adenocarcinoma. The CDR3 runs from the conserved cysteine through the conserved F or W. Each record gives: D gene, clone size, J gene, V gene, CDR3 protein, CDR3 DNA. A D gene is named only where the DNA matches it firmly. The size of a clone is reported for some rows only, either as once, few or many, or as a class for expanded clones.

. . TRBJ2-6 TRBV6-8 CASNSGANVLTF TGTGCCAGCAATTCTGGGGCCAACGTCCTGACTTTC
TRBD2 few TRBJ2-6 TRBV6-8 CASRAGGGPSGANVLTF TGTGCCAGCAGGGCGGGAGGGGGACCTTCGGGGGCCAACGTCCTGACTTTC
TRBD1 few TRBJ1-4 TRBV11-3 CASSLGQGNEKLFF TGTGCCAGCAGCCTTGGACAGGGGAATGAAAAACTGTTTTTT
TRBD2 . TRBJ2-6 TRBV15 CATSRDWGGGSGANVLTF TGTGCCACCAGCAGAGATTGGGGGGGAGGCTCTGGGGCCAACGTCCTGACTTTC
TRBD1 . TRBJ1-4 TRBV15 CATRKGQGSEKLFF TGTGCCACCAGAAAAGGACAGGGGAGCGAAAAACTGTTTTTT
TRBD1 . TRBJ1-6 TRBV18 CASSPDRESPLHF TGTGCCAGCTCACCTGACAGGGAATCACCCCTCCACTTT
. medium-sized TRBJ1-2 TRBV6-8 CASSMEGSYGYTF TGTGCCAGCAGTATGGAGGGATCCTATGGCTACACCTTC
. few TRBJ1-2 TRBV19 CASSISGDDGYTF TGTGCCAGTAGTATCTCGGGGGACGATGGCTACACCTTC
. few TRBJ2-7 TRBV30 CAWSRGVRDEQYF TGTGCCTGGAGTAGAGGGGTGAGAGACGAGCAGTACTTC
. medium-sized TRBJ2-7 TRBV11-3 CASSPGTVSYEQYF TGTGCCAGCAGCCCCGGGACGGTGTCCTACGAGCAGTACTTC
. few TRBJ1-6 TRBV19 CASSILTGDSYNSPLHF TGTGCCAGTAGTATACTCACCGGGGACTCCTATAATTCACCCCTCCACTTT
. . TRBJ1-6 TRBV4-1 CASSQDGLPYNSPLHF TGCGCCAGCAGCCAAGATGGACTTCCCTATAATTCACCCCTCCACTTT
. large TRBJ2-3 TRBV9 CASSEPGGDSLSPDTQYF TGTGCCAGCAGTGAACCTGGGGGTGACTCCCTCTCCCCAGATACGCAGTATTTT
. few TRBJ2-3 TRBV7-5 CASSRTSGGPRGTQYF TGTGCCAGCAGCCGAACTAGCGGGGGACCTCGGGGTACGCAGTATTTT
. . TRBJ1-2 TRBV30 CAWSVLVGLWGYTF TGTGCCTGGAGTGTACTTGTTGGATTATGGGGCTACACCTTC
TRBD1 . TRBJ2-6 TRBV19 CASRIPGQPSGANVLTF TGTGCCAGTAGAATTCCGGGACAGCCCTCTGGGGCCAACGTCCTGACTTTC
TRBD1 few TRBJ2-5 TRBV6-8 CASSTGTDLWRTQYF TGTGCCAGCAGCACCGGGACAGATCTCTGGCGGACCCAGTACTTC
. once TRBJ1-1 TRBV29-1 CSVGPDGTEAFF TGCAGCGTTGGGCCAGATGGCACTGAAGCTTTCTTT
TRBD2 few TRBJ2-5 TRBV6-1 CASSEEWKVSLRTRKETQYF TGTGCCAGCAGTGAAGAGTGGAAGGTTTCTCTCAGGACTAGAAAAGAGACCCAGTACTTC